The 9 T cell receptor beta chains reported below all come from one sample, sequenced in a study of blood T cell repertoires in COVID-19. The repertoire was sequenced with immunoSEQ multiplex PCR; TCRdb's copy has only in-frame clones and lacks some. Of roughly 100,000 clones listed, 87% are singletons. The specimen was peripheral blood. The receptor source for this set is a human donor in a cohort sampled during active COVID-19.

This clone occurred once. The chain has TRBV30 and TRBJ1-1; perhaps TRBD1 as D (6 bases). The CDR3 covers 13 residues. Germline lookup yields CDR1 GTSNPN and CDR2 SVGIG (reference sequence). The ends were cut back, 2 bases at V and 6 bases at J, with 13 bases in the middle. The CDR3 loop is CAWSTGGAAEAFF. In DNA, the CDR3 is TGTGCCTGGAGTACTGGGGGCGCGGCTGAAGCTTTCTTT.

The chain uses TRBV5-1 and TRBJ2-2; D not resolved. Trimming removed 4 bases from V and 0 bases from J, with 13 bases in between. Germline CDR1 and CDR2: SGHRS and YFSETQ. The CDR3 has 16 amino acids. CDR3 amino acids: CASSRGGGTNTGELFF. The CDR3 nucleotides are TGCGCCAGCAGCCGCGGCGGTGGCACGAACACCGGGGAGCTGTTTTTT.

The J gene is TRBJ2-5, the V gene TRBV30, with D maybe TRBD1 (6 bases). This CDR3 contains 11 residues. Germline V gene sequence: CDR1 GTSNPN, CDR2 SVGIG (reference sequence). V was shortened by 5 bases and J by 2 bases, with 6 bases between the two germline ends. The CDR3 here is CAWGQQETQYF. The CDR3 coding sequence is TGTGCCTGGGGACAGCAAGAGACCCAGTACTTC.

V and J are TRBV6-5 and TRBJ1-4; 7 nucleotides agree with TRBD1. V shed 2 bases, J shed 5 bases, and the junction held 5 bases outside the gene matches. CDR1 is MNHEY, CDR2 SVGAGI, per germline. This CDR3 comprises 15 residues. The CDR3 region is CASSYKGAWNEKLFF. The DNA of the CDR3 is TGTGCCAGCAGTTACAAGGGGGCGTGGAATGAAAAACTGTTTTTT.

This chain joins TRBV28 and TRBJ1-1, with TRBD1 matching over 12 bases. Looked up from germline, CDR1 is MDHEN and CDR2 is SYDVKM. This CDR3 is built from 15 residues. J lost 0 bases, V lost 8 bases, and 4 bases had no gene match. The DNA of the CDR3 is TGTGCCAGCCTGGGACAGGGGGCGATGAACACTGAAGCTTTCTTT. Translation: CASLGQGAMNTEAFF.

The rearrangement uses TRBV29-1 and TRBJ1-3; TRBD1 aligns across 7 bases. The CDR3 is 13 residues long. The trim removed 6 bases at V and 4 bases at J, leaving 6 bases unmatched. Germline CDR1 is SQVTM and CDR2 is ANQGSEA. This CDR3 reads CSVLGTEGNTIYF. CDR3 DNA: TGCAGCGTCTTAGGGACAGAAGGAAACACCATATATTTT.

This clone has more than one count but fewer than ten. This CDR3 reads CASRPDIYEQYF. The CDR3 DNA sequence: TGTGCCAGCAGACCGGACATCTACGAGCAGTACTTC. The gene calls are TRBV2 and TRBJ2-7; a weak D match, TRBD1 (5 bases). Trimming pared 6 bases from V and 3 bases from J, leaving 9 bases between. This CDR3 spans 12 amino acids. Germline-derived CDR1 and CDR2 are SNHLY and FYNNEI.

There are a few counts of this clone. This rearrangement joins TRBV19 to TRBJ1-5; 8 bases map to TRBD1. The germline CDR1 and CDR2 sequences are LNHDA and SQIVND (reference sequence). CDR3 length equals 14 residues. V was pared by 10 bases and J by 7 bases, with 12 bases of the junction left unmatched. CDR3 coding DNA: TGTGCCACCTCCCCGACAGGGGAAGGCCAGCCCCAGCATTTT. Encoded protein: CATSPTGEGQPQHF. The variable domain in full, completed from reference TRBV19 and TRBJ1-5, reads DGGITQSPKYLFRKEGQNVTLSCEQNLNHDAMYWYRQDPGQGLRLIYYSQIVNDFQKGDIAEGYSVSREKKESFPLTVTSAQKNPTAFYLCATSPTGEGQPQHFGDGTRLSIL.

The chain has TRBV18 and TRBJ1-4; no clear D. Trimming removed 2 bases at V and 6 bases at J, with 16 bases between. The CDR3 has 16 residues. Germline V lookup: CDR1 KGHSH, CDR2 LQKENI. The CDR3 is CASSPNRGGEDEKLFF. CDR3 coding DNA: TGTGCCAGCTCACCAAACCGGGGTGGGGAAGATGAAAAACTGTTTTTT.